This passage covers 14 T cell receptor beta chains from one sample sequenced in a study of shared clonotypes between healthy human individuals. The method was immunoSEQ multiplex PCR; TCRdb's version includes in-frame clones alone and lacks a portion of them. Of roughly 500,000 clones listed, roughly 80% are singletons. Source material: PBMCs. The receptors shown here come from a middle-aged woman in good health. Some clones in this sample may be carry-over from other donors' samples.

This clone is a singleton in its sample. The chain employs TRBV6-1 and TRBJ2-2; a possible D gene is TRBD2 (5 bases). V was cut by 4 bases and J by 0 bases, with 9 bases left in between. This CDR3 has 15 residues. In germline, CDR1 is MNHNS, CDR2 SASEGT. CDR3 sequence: CASSVGRANTGELFF. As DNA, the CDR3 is TGTGCCAGCAGTGTGGGGAGAGCGAACACCGGGGAGCTGTTTTTT.

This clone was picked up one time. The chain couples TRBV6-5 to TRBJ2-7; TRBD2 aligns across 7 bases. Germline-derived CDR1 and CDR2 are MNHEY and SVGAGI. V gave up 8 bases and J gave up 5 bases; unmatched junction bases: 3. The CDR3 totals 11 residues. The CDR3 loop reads CASRRGDEQYF. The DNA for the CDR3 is TGTGCCAGCCGTCGGGGGGACGAGCAGTACTTC.

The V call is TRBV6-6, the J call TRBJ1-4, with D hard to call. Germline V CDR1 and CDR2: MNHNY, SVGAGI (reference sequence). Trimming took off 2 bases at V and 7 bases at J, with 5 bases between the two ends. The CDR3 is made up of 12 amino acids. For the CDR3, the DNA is TGTGCCAGCAGTTACGCCGGTGAAAAACTGTTTTTT. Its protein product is CASSYAGEKLFF.

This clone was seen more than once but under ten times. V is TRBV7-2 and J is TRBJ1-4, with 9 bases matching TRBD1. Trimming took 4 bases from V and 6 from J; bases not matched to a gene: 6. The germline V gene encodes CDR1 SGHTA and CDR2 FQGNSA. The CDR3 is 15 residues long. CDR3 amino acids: CASSSTGGWDEKLFF. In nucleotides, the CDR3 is TGTGCCAGCAGCTCTACAGGGGGCTGGGATGAAAAACTGTTTTTT.

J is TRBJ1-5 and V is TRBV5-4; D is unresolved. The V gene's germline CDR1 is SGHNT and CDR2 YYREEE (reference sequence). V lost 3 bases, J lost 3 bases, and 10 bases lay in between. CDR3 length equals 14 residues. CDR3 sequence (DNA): TGTGCCAGCAGCTATGAAGGTAACAATCAGCCCCAGCATTTT. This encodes CASSYEGNNQPQHF.

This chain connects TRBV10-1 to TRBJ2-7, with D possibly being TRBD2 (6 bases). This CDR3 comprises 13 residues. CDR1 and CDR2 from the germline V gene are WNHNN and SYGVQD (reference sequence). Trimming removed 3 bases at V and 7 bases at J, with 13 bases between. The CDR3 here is CASSDSTAGEQYF. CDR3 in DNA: TGCGCCAGCAGTGACAGCACCGCGGGGGAGCAGTACTTC.

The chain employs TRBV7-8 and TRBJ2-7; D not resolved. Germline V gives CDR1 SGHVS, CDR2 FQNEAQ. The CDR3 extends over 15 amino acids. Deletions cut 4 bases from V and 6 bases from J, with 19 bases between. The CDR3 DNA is TGTGCCAGCAGCTCCCTTGTGGGCGGAGCCTTCGAGCAGTACTTC. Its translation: CASSSLVGGAFEQYF.

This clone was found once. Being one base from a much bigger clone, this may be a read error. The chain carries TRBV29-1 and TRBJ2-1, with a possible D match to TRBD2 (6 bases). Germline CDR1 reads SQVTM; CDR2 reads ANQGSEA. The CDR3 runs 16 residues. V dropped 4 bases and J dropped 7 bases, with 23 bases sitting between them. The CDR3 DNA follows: TGCAGCGTTGTCCCTAGCGAGAGGGCCTGGGCGAATGAGCAGTTCTTC. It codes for CSVVPSERAWANEQFF.

CDR3 sequence: CASTLGTGMRYEQFF. The CDR3 DNA sequence: TGTGCCAGCACTCTCGGGACAGGGATGCGGTATGAGCAGTTCTTC. V gene TRBV2 combines with J gene TRBJ2-1; 9 bases line up with TRBD1. CDR3 size: 15 residues. Germline CDR1 reads SNHLY; CDR2 reads FYNNEI. Trimming took 7 bases from V and 8 from J; bases not matched to a gene: 12.

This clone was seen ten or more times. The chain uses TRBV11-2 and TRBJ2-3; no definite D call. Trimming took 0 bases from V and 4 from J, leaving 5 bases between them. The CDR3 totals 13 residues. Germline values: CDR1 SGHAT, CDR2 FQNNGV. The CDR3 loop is CASSLDRADTQYF. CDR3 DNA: TGTGCCAGCAGCTTAGATAGGGCAGATACGCAGTATTTT. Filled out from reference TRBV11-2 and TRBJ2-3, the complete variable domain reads EAGVAQSPRYKIIEKRQSVAFWCNPISGHATLYWYQQILGQGPKLLIQFQNNGVVDDSQLPKDRFSAERLKGVDSTLKIQPAKLEDSAVYLCASSLDRADTQYFGPGTRLTVL.

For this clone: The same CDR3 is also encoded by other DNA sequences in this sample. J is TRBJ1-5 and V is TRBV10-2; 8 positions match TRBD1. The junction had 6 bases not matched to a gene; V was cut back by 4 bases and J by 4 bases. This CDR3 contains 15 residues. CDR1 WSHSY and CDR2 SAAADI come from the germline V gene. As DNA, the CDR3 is TGCGCCAGCAGTGGATCTGGACAGGGAAATCAGCCCCAGCATTTT. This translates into CASSGSGQGNQPQHF.

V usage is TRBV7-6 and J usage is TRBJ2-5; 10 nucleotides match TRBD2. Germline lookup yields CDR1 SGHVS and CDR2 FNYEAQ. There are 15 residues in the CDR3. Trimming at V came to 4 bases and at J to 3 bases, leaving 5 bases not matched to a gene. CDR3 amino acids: CASSYQSGGEETQYF. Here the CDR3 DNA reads TGTGCCAGCAGCTACCAAAGCGGGGGGGAAGAGACCCAGTACTTC.

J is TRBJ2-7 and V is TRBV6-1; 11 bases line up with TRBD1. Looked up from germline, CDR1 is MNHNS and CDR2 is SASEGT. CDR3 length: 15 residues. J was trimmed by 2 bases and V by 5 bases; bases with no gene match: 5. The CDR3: CASSRTGGQTYEQYF. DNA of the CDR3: TGTGCCAGCAGTCGGACAGGGGGCCAGACCTACGAGCAGTACTTC.

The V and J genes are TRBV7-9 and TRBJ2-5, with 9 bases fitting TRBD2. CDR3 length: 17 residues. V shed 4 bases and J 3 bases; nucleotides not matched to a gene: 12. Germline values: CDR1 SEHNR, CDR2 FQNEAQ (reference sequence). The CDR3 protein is CASSSLGIAGVEETQYF. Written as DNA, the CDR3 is TGTGCCAGCAGCTCCCTAGGTATAGCGGGAGTTGAAGAGACCCAGTACTTC.